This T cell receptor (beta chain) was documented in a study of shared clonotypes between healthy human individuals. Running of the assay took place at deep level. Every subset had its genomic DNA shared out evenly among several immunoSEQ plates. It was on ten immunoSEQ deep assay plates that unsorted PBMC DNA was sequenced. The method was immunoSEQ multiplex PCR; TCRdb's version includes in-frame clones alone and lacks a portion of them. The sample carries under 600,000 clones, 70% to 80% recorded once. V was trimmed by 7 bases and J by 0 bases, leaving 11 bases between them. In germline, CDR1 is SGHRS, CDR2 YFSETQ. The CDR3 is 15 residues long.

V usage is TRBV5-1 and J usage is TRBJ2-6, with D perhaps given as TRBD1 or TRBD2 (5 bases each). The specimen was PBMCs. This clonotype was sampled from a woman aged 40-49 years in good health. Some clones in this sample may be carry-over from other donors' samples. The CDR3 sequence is CASRDPGSGANVLTF. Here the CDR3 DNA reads TGCGCCAGCCGGGACCCAGGCTCTGGGGCCAACGTCCTGACTTTC.